The present T cell receptor beta chain was sequenced within a study of technical replicates of blood from a few donors. CDR1 is ENHRY and CDR2 is SYGVKD in the germline V gene. V was pared by 5 bases and J by 6 bases, with 9 bases of the junction left unmatched. The CDR3 covers 15 residues. The method was immunoSEQ multiplex PCR; TCRdb's version includes in-frame clones alone and lacks a portion of them. The sample lists some 99,000 clones, about 95% seen once, with over 0.2% in the top ten. This receptor was taken from a human donor in good health. This sequence joins TRBV10-3 and TRBJ1-5; TRBD1 matches at 8 bases. The sequenced sample was T cells isolated from PBMCs. The CDR3 spells CAISSRDRSAQPQHF. The DNA of the CDR3 is TGTGCCATCAGTTCCCGGGACAGGTCAGCTCAGCCCCAGCATTTT.